This TCR beta chain was sequenced in a study of vaccination effects on CD4 cells after COVID-19. Overall study: Subjects were given two BNT162b2 or mRNA-1273 vaccine doses.

Turning to this clone: Its antigen is not known.

Notes on the study in general: In the late period after vaccination, infection- and vaccine-induced clones contracted markedly.

The CDR3 covers 11 residues. From germline, CDR1 is ENHRY and CDR2 SYGVKD. The V end lost 3 bases, the J end lost 10 bases, and 7 bases lay between the germline ends. Upon completion of under eleven days in culture, CD4+ T cells were isolated. A half-medium replacement with IL-2 medium was carried out on days 3 and 7. TCRdb's table, derived via immunoSEQ multiplex PCR, lists solely in-frame clones and lacks some. The sample has about 58,000 clones; about 83% are singletons. The sequences come from CD4+ T cells from PBMCs cultured without peptide, collected before COVID-19 vaccination. The genes are TRBV10-3 and TRBJ2-1; D unclear. The origin of this receptor is a human donor who received a COVID-19 vaccine. The CDR3 region has the DNA TGTGCCATCAGTGAAGGCCCGGAGCAGTTCTTC. This codes for CAISEGPEQFF.